Sequencing of this TCR beta chain was carried out in a study of CD8+ T cells in alopecia areata. Overall study: Twice a day, 5 to 10 mg of oral tofacitinib was administered to treated patients.

Treatment described: oral pan-JAK inhibitor, 5-10 mg twice daily. Findings and limits, study-wide: On tofacitinib, scalp and blood still held many of the expanded lesional clones. In patients, TCRs were shared less clearly than in mice, and HLA may possibly be involved.

V lost 8 bases, J lost 5 bases, and 15 bases lay in between. The CDR3 is 14 residues long. Looked up from germline, CDR1 is LNHNV and CDR2 is YYDKDF (reference sequence). About this clone itself: Its antigen is unidentified.

cDNA prepared by RNA extraction and subsequent reverse transcription served as the template for sequencing. Assay used: immunoSEQ multiplex PCR; TCRdb lists only in-frame clones, some missing. The profile covers around 100,000 clones, with around 47% appearing a single time and less than 20% taken by the ten largest. The receptor comes from a human donor with alopecia areata. The chain links TRBV15 to TRBJ1-4; no definite D call. The input for sequencing was CD8+ T cells sorted from blood, taken at week 24, from a patient treated with tofacitinib. DNA of the CDR3: TGTGCCACCCAGGAGTACAGACACAATGAAAAACTGTTTTTT. Amino acid sequence: CATQEYRHNEKLFF.